This entry concerns a single T cell receptor (beta chain). One end of the junction is discordant with germline, which a read error may explain. The data were taken from a study of blood T cell repertoires in COVID-19. This CDR3 is 12 amino acids long. Assay: immunoSEQ multiplex PCR; the TCRdb copy retains only in-frame clones and omits some. The repertoire holds tens of thousands of clones, with 60% to 85% as singletons. The specimen was peripheral blood. This TCR was sampled from a man in his fifties or sixties with active COVID-19. V usage is TRBV12-3 or TRBV12-4 and J usage is TRBJ2-7; 7 nucleotides agree with TRBD1. CDR3 coding DNA: TGTGCCAGCAGTTTAGGACAGGGTCTGAAGAACTTC. Amino acid sequence: CASSLGQGLKNF.